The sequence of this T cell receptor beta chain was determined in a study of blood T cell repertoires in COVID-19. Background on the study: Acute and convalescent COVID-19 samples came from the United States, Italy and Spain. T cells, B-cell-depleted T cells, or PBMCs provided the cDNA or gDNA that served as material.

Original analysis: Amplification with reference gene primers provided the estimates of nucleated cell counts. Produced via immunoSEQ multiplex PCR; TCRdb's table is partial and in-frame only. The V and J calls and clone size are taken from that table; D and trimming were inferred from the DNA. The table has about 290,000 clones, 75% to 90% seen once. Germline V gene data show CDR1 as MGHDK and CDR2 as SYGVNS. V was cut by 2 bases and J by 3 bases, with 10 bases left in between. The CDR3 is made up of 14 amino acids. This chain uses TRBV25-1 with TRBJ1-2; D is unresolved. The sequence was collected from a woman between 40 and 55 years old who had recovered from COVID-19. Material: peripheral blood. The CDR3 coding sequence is TGTGCCAGCAGTGAACTCGGGGAGTACTATGGCTACACCTTC. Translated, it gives CASSELGEYYGYTF.